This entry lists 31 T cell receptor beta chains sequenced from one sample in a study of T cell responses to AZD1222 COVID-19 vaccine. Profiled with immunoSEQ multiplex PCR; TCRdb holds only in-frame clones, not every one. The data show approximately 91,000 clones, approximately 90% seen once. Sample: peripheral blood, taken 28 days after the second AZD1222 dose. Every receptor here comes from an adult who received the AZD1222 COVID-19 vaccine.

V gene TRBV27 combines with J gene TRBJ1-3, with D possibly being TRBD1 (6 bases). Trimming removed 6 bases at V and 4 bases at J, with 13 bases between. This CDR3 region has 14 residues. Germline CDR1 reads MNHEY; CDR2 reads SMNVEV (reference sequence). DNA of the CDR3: TGTGCCAGCAGGCAGACAGGAACGGGAAACACCATATATTTT. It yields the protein CASRQTGTGNTIYF.

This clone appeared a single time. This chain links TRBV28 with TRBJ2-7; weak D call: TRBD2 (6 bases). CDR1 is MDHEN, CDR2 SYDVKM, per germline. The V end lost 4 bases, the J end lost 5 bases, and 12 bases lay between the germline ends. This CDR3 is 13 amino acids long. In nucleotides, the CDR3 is TGTGCCAGCAGTTCCCCCGGAGGGAACGAGCAGTACTTC. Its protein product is CASSSPGGNEQYF.

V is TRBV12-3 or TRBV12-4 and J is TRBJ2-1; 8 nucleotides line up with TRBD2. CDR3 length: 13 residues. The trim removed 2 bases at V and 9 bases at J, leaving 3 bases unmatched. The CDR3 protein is CASSLLGRVEQFF. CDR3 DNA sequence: TGTGCCAGCAGTTTACTCGGGAGGGTTGAGCAGTTCTTC.

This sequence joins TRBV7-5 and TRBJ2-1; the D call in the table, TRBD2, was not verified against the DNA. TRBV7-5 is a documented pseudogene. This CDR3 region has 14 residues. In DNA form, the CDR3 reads TGTGCCAGAAGCTGGACTAGCGGGACGGGTGAGCAGTTCTTC. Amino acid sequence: CARSWTSGTGEQFF.

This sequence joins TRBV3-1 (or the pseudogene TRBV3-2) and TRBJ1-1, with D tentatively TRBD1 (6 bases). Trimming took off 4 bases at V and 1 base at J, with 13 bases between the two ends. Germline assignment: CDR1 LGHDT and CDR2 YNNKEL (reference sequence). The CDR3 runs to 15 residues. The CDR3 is CASSLAGASNTEAFF. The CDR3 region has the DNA TGTGCCAGCAGCCTGGCAGGGGCCTCGAACACTGAAGCTTTCTTT.

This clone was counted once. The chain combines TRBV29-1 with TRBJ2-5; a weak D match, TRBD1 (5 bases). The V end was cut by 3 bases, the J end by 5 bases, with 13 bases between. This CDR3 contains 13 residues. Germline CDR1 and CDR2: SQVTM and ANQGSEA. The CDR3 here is CSVDSGIWETQYF. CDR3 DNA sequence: TGCAGCGTTGATTCAGGGATATGGGAGACCCAGTACTTC.

The CDR3 sequence is CASSLSNSGSGNTIYF. CDR3 nucleotide sequence: TGTGCCAGCAGCTTAAGTAACAGCGGCTCTGGAAACACCATATATTTT. The chain carries TRBV7-9 and TRBJ1-3; D unresolved. This CDR3 contains 16 residues. The germline V and J ends were trimmed by 2 bases and 0 bases, with 11 bases remaining between them. Germline V gene data show CDR1 as SEHNR and CDR2 as FQNEAQ (reference sequence).

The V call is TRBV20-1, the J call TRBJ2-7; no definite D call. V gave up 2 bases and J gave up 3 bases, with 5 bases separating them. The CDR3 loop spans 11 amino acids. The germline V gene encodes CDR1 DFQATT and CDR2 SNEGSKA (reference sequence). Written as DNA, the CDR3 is TGCAGTGCTAGAATAGGCTACGAGCAGTACTTC. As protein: CSARIGYEQYF.

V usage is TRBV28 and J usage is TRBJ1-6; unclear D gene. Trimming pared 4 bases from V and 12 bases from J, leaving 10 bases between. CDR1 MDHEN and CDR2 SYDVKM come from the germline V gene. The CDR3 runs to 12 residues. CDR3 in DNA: TGTGCCAGCAGTTCCTCCGGGAAACCCCTCCACTTT. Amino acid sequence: CASSSSGKPLHF.

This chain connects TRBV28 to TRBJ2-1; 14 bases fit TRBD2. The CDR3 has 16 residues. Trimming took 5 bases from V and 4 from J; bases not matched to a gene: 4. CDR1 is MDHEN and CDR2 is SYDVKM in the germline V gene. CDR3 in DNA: TGTGCCAGCAGTACCCGACTAGCGGGAGGGTACAATGAGCAGTTCTTC. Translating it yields CASSTRLAGGYNEQFF.

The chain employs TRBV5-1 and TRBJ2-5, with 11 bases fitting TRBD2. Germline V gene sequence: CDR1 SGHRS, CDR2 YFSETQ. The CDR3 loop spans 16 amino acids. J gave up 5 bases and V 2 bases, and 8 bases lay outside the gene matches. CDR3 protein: CASSFLAGGSAETQYF. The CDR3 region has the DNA TGCGCCAGCAGCTTTCTAGCGGGAGGATCCGCGGAGACCCAGTACTTC.

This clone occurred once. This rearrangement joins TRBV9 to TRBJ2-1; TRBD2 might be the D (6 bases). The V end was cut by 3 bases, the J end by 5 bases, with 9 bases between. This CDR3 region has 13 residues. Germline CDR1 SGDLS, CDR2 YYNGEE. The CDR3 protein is CASSASGHNEQFF. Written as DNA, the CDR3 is TGTGCCAGCAGCGCCAGCGGGCACAATGAGCAGTTCTTC.

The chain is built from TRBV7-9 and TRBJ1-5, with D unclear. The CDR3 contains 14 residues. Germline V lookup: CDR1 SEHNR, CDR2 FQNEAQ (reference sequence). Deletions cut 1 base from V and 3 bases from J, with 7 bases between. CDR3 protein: CASSLGRSNQPQHF. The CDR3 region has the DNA TGTGCCAGCAGCTTAGGTCGATCCAATCAGCCCCAGCATTTT. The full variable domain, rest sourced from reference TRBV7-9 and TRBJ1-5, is DTGVSQNPRHKITKRGQNVTFRCDPISEHNRLYWYRQTLGQGPEFLTYFQNEAQLEKSRLLSDRFSAERPKGSFSTLEIQRTEQGDSAMYLCASSLGRSNQPQHFGDGTRLSIL.

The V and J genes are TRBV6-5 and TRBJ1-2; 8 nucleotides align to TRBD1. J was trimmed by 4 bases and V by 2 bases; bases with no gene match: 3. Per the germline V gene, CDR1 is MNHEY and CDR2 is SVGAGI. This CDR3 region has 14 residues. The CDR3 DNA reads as TGTGCCAGCAGTTACGGACAGGGCGGCTATGGCTACACCTTC. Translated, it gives CASSYGQGGYGYTF.

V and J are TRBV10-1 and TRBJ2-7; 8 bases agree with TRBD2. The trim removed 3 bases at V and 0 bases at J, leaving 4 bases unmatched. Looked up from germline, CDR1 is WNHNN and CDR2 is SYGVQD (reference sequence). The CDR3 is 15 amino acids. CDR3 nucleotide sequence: TGCGCCAGCAGTGATAGGAGCGGGAGCTCCTACGAGCAGTACTTC. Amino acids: CASSDRSGSSYEQYF.

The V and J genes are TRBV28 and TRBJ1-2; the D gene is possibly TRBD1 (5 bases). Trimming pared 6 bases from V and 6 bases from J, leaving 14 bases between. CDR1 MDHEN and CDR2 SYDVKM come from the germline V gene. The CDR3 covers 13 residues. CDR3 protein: CASSPPGGNGYTF. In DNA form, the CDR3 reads TGTGCCAGCAGCCCCCCGGGGGGGAATGGCTACACCTTC.

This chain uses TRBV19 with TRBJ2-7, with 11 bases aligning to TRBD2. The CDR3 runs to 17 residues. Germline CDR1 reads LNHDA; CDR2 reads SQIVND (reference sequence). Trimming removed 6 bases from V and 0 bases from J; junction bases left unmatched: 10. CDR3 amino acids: CASSSIGTSGFSYEQYF. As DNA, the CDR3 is TGTGCCAGTAGCTCGATCGGGACTAGCGGTTTCTCCTACGAGCAGTACTTC.

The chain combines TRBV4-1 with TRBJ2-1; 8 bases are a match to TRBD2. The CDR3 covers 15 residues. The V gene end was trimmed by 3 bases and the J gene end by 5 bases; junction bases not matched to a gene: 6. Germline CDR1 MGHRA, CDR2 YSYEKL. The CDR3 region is CASSQTSGGNNEQFF. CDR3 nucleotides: TGCGCCAGCAGCCAGACGAGCGGGGGAAACAATGAGCAGTTCTTC.

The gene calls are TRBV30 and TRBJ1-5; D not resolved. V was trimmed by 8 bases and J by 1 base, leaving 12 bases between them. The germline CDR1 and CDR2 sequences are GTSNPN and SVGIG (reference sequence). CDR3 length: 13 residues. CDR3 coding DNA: TGTGCCGCTAAATTTACCAGCAATCAGCCCCAGCATTTT. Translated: CAAKFTSNQPQHF.

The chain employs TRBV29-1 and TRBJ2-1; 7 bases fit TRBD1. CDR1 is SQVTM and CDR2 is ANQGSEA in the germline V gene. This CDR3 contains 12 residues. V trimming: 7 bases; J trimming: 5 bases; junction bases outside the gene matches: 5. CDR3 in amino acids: CSGNRGHNEQFF. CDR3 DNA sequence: TGCAGCGGTAACAGGGGCCACAATGAGCAGTTCTTC.

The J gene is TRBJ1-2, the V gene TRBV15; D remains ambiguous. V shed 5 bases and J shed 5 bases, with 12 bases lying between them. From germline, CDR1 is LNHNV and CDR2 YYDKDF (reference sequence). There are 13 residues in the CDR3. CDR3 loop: CATSLEPAYGYTF. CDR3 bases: TGTGCCACCAGCCTCGAACCCGCTTATGGCTACACCTTC. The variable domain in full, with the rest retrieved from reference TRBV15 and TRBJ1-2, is DAMVIQNPRYQVTQFGKPVTLSCSQTLNHNVMYWYQQKSSQAPKLLFHYYDKDFNNEADTPDNFQSRRPNTSFCFLDIRSPGLGDTAMYLCATSLEPAYGYTFGSGTRLTVV.

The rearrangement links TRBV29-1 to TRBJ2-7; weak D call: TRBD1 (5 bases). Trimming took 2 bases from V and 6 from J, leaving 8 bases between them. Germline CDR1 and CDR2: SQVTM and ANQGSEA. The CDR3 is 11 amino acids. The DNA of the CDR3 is TGCAGCGTTGAAACAGGTGGCGAGCAGTACTTC. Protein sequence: CSVETGGEQYF.

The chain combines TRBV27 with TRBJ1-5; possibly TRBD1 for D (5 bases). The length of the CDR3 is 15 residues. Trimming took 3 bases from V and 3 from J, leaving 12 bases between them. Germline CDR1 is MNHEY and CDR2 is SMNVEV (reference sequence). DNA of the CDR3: TGTGCCAGCAGTTTTGAGGGGCGACACAATCAGCCCCAGCATTTT. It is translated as CASSFEGRHNQPQHF.

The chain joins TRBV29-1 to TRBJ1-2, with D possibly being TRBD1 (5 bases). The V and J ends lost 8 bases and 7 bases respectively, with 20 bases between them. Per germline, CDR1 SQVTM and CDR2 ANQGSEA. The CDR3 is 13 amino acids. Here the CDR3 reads CSTGGRGLTGYTF. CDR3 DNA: TGCAGCACTGGGGGACGGGGTCTTACTGGCTACACCTTC.

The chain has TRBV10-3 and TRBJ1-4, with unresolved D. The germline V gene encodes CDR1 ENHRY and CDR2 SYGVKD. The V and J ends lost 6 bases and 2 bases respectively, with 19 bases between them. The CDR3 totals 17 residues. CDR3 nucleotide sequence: TGTGCCATCAGCCCACTCGGTAGGGCGGCCACTAATGAAAAACTGTTTTTT. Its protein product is CAISPLGRAATNEKLFF.

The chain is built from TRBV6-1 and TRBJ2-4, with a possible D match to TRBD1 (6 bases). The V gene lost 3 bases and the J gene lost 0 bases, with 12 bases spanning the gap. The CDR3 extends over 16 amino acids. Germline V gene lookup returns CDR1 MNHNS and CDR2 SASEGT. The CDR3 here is CASSDQGTLAKNIQYF. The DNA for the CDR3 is TGTGCCAGCAGTGACCAGGGGACCCTAGCCAAAAACATTCAGTACTTC.

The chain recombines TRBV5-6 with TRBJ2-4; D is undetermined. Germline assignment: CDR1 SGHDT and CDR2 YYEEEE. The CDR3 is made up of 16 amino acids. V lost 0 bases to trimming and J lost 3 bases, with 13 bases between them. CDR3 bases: TGTGCCAGCAGCTTGGAGGCCCTCTGGGGCAAAAACATTCAGTACTTC. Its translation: CASSLEALWGKNIQYF.

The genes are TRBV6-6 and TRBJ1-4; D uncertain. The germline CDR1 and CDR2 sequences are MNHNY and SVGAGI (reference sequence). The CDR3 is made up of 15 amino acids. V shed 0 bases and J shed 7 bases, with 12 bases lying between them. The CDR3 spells CASSYSQDAGEKLFF. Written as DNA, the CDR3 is TGTGCCAGCAGTTACTCGCAGGATGCGGGTGAAAAACTGTTTTTT.

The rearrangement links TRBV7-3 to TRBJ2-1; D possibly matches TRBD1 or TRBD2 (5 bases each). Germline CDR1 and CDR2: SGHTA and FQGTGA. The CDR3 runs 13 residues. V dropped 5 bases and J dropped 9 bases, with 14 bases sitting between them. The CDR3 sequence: CASSPGQGGEQFF. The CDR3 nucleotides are TGTGCCAGCAGCCCCGGACAAGGAGGTGAGCAGTTCTTC.

The CDR3 loop is CASSQGSGEVYEQYF. The CDR3 coding sequence is TGTGCCAGCAGCCAAGGGTCAGGGGAAGTCTACGAGCAGTACTTC. The chain couples TRBV4-2 to TRBJ2-7; perhaps TRBD1 as D (6 bases). CDR1 is LGHNA, CDR2 YNFKEQ, per germline. This CDR3 is 15 amino acids long. The V end was cut by 1 base, the J end by 3 bases, with 13 bases between.

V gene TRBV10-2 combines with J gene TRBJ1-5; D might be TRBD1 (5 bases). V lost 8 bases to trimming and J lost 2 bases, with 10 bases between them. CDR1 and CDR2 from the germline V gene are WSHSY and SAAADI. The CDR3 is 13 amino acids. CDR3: CASGTGGNQPQHF. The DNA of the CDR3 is TGCGCCAGCGGTACAGGTGGCAATCAGCCCCAGCATTTT.